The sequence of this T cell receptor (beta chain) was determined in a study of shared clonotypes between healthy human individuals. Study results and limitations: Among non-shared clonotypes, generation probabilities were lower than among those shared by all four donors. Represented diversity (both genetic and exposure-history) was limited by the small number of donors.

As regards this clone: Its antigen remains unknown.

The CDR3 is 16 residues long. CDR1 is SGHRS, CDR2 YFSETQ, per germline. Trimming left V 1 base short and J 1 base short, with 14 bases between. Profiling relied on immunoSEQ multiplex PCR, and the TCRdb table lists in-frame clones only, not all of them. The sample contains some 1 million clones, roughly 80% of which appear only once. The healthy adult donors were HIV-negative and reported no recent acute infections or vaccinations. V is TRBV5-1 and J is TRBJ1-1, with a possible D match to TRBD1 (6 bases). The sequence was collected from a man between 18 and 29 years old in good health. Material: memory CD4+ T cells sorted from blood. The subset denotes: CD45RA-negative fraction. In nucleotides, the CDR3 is TGCGCCAGCAGCTTGCTCGGGGGCGATTCGAACACTGAAGCTTTCTTT. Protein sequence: CASSLLGGDSNTEAFF.